A single T cell receptor beta chain is shown here with its context. A much larger clone lies one base from this, so it may be a read error. Germline CDR1 and CDR2: DFQATT and SNEGSKA (reference sequence). The CDR3 covers 13 residues. Building of the TCR beta libraries involved iRepertoire HTBI primers and Arm-PCR of CDR3 regions. Each CDR3 protein is one row after TCRdb ran MiXCR on the multiplex PCR reads. The sample yields about 460,000 distinct CDR3 sequences, 22% seen once. This entry is derived from a study of regulatory T cells in long-lasting Graves disease. Time point here: persistent/refractory GD, antithyroid drugs over 5 years with positive TRAb. PBMC-extracted RNA yielded the TCR library.

Sequenced material: peripheral blood mononuclear cells (PBMCs), taken when the disease was refractory, from a patient treated with antithyroid drugs. This clonotype was obtained from a female donor with Graves disease. This chain connects TRBV20-1 to TRBJ2-2; D is perhaps TRBD2 (6 bases). This CDR3 is CSASGSGSGELLF. CDR3 DNA sequence: TGCAGTGCTAGTGGCAGCGGGTCCGGGGAGCTGCTTTTT.